This is a list of T cell receptor beta chains from one sample in a study of T cell responses to AZD1222 COVID-19 vaccine. Some clones are missing from TCRdb's copy, which holds only in-frame ones; the method was immunoSEQ multiplex PCR. Among more than 100,000 clones listed, 90% to 95% were seen once. The sequencing used peripheral blood, collected on day 0 of AZD1222 vaccination. These receptors all come from an adult in good health. Each CDR3 is given with its conserved first and last residue. The D gene is left open where the match is weak. A row's size may be missing; if present it is once, few, many or a size class.

v_gene	j_gene	abundance	d_gene	CDR3aa	CDR3nt
TRBV5-4	TRBJ2-3	-	TRBD2	CASSQTSGNTDTQYF	TGTGCCAGCAGCCAGACTAGCGGGAACACAGATACGCAGTATTTT
TRBV18	TRBJ1-2	-	-	CASSPSGGGYTF	TGTGCCAGCTCACCCTCGGGGGGTGGCTACACCTTC
TRBV5-1	TRBJ2-5	-	-	CASSLSGHQETQYF	TGCGCCAGCAGCCTGAGCGGGCACCAAGAGACCCAGTACTTC
TRBV5-5	TRBJ2-7	-	-	CASIPTGVAYEQYF	TGTGCCAGCATCCCGACAGGTGTCGCCTACGAGCAGTACTTC
TRBV9	TRBJ2-1	-	TRBD2	CASSPRGAGGPSYNEQFF	TGTGCCAGCAGCCCCCGAGGAGCGGGAGGGCCGTCCTACAATGAGCAGTTCTTC
TRBV7-2	TRBJ1-1	once	-	CASRASGLMNTEAFF	TGTGCCAGCAGGGCTTCAGGGTTAATGAACACTGAAGCTTTCTTT
TRBV20-1	TRBJ1-1	-	-	CSASKANTEAFF	TGCAGTGCTAGTAAGGCGAACACTGAAGCTTTCTTT
TRBV4-2	TRBJ1-6	-	-	CASSQSLGQNNSPLHF	TGTGCCAGCAGCCAATCATTAGGACAGAATAATTCACCCCTCCACTTT
TRBV30	TRBJ1-3	-	-	CAWSAPGGSRNTIYF	TGTGCCTGGAGTGCCCCCGGGGGGAGTAGAAACACCATATATTTT
TRBV5-5	TRBJ2-7	-	TRBD1	CASSLAGTVTYEQYF	TGTGCCAGCAGCTTGGCCGGGACAGTGACCTACGAGCAGTACTTC
TRBV18	TRBJ1-1	-	TRBD1	CASSPFDRAEAFF	TGTGCCAGCTCACCATTCGACAGGGCTGAAGCTTTCTTT
TRBV5-4	TRBJ2-5	-	-	CASSLNRETQYF	TGTGCCAGCAGCTTAAATCGAGAGACCCAGTACTTC
TRBV14	TRBJ2-1	-	-	CASSRVYNEQFF	TGTGCCAGCAGCCGTGTTTACAATGAGCAGTTCTTC
TRBV6-5	TRBJ2-2	-	-	CASLGPNTGELFF	TGTGCCAGCCTCGGACCTAACACCGGGGAGCTGTTTTTT
TRBV3-1/TRBV3-2	TRBJ1-2	-	TRBD1	CASSQPGTGYGYTF	TGTGCCAGCAGCCAGCCCGGGACAGGCTATGGCTACACCTTC
TRBV29-1	TRBJ1-1	-	TRBD1	CSALTGVGTEAFF	TGCAGCGCTCTGACAGGGGTGGGCACTGAAGCTTTCTTT
TRBV18	TRBJ2-5	-	-	CASSPATAFQETQYF	TGTGCCAGCTCACCAGCGACAGCCTTCCAAGAGACCCAGTACTTC
TRBV28	TRBJ1-3	-	-	CASTGNTIYF	TGTGCCAGCACCGGAAACACCATATATTTT
TRBV11-2	TRBJ2-7	-	-	CASSLGPEQYF	TGTGCCAGCAGCTTGGGACCTGAGCAGTACTTC
TRBV5-1	TRBJ1-3	-	-	CASSLAGDGNTIYF	TGCGCCAGCAGCTTGGCAGGGGATGGAAACACCATATATTTT
TRBV19	TRBJ1-4	-	-	CASSGGARGEKLFF	TGTGCCAGTAGTGGAGGGGCAAGGGGTGAAAAACTGTTTTTT
TRBV5-1	TRBJ2-6	-	-	CASSEGLLSPSGANVLTF	TGCGCCAGCAGCGAGGGACTTTTGAGCCCCTCTGGGGCCAACGTCCTGACTTTC
TRBV28	TRBJ1-2	-	TRBD1	CASSPGQENYGYTF	TGTGCCAGCAGTCCCGGACAGGAAAACTATGGCTACACCTTC
TRBV7-6	TRBJ2-1	-	-	CASSLLSDLPILSSYNEQFF	TGTGCCAGCAGCTTACTTAGCGACTTACCTATCCTCAGCTCCTACAATGAGCAGTTCTTC
TRBV19	TRBJ2-7	-	-	CASKGSGASYEQYF	TGTGCCAGCAAAGGGTCGGGAGCCTCCTACGAGCAGTACTTC
TRBV19	TRBJ1-2	-	-	CASSSESRQGYGYTF	TGTGCCAGTAGTAGTGAATCGCGACAAGGCTATGGCTACACCTTC
TRBV2	TRBJ2-7	-	-	CASSEKGGPYEQYF	TGTGCCAGCAGTGAAAAAGGCGGCCCCTACGAGCAGTACTTC
TRBV6-5	TRBJ1-6	-	-	CASSYSRGALHF	TGTGCCAGCAGTTACTCTCGGGGAGCCCTCCACTTT
TRBV5-4	TRBJ1-6	-	-	CASSPRQSSPLHF	TGTGCCAGCAGCCCCAGACAATCCTCACCCCTCCACTTT
TRBV5-1	TRBJ2-3	-	-	CASSLAGGTSTDTQYF	TGCGCCAGCAGCTTGGCTGGCGGAACTAGCACAGATACGCAGTATTTT
TRBV28	TRBJ2-7	-	TRBD1	CASSPQTGVYEQYF	TGTGCCAGCAGTCCCCAGACAGGGGTCTACGAGCAGTACTTC
TRBV11-2	TRBJ1-5	-	TRBD1	CASSLDRGQPQHF	TGTGCCAGCAGCTTGGACAGGGGCCAGCCCCAGCATTTT
TRBV11-2	TRBJ2-7	-	TRBD2	CASRQRLAGEEQYF	TGTGCCAGCAGGCAACGGCTAGCGGGAGAAGAGCAGTACTTC